This T cell receptor (beta chain) was sequenced for a study of T cells after yellow fever vaccination (dated by TCRdb to about 2019). At the level of the whole study: The SMART-Seq v4 Ultra Low Input RNA kit was used to prepare libraries from fractions with low cell numbers. Bulk PBMC replicates and cell subsets were isolated from blood drawn at multiple timepoints before and after both primary and secondary immunization. Bulk TCR alpha and beta repertoires were sequenced longitudinally to track T-cell clones before and after primary and booster YFV17D yellow fever vaccination. Two healthy male donors, one aged 18 to 30 and one aged 30 to 39 years, were included in the cohort. Overall study results and their limits: Because only a couple of donors were included in the study, the extent to which the findings can be generalized is limited. Compared with the primary T-cell response, the secondary T-cell response was faster but weaker, reaching its peak on day 5 rather than on day 15. A small fraction of clonotypes appeared in both the CD4 and CD8 compartments, likely as a result of convergent recombination. Because abundant contaminating clonotypes from the bulk population could be contained in FACS-sorted repertoires, computational filtering was required. Most clones expanded after primary vaccination were re-detected after the booster (about 95% of CD4 and around nine tenths of CD8), suggesting broad memory maintenance.

What this sample's treatment or condition label stands for: live attenuated yellow fever vaccine strain. At each blood-draw timepoint, two biological replicates of bulk PBMCs were obtained. PBMCs were isolated from peripheral blood using a standard Ficoll-Paque protocol. TriZol was used to extract RNA from bulk PBMCs, from CD4 and CD8 fractions, and from dextramer-positive and dextramer-negative fractions. The instrument given in TCRdb is Illumina NovaSeq 6000. Synthesis of TCR cDNA relied on 5'RACE template switching, a step that introduced a universal primer site along with unique molecular identifiers. Priming for cDNA synthesis came from both the TCR alpha and TCR beta constant segments. Two PCR steps were used to amplify libraries, with sample barcodes and sequencing adapters being added in the second step. Sequencing of libraries was performed on Illumina HiSeq 2500 (2x100 bp) or NovaSeq (2x150 bp). For the original study's pipeline: MIGEC was used to demultiplex reads and collapse the reads into UMI consensus sequences, and MiXCR was used for V(D)J alignment. Using edgeR on replicate PBMC samples, clonotypes were called vaccine-responding if FDR was below 0.01 and the log2 fold change was above 5 up to day 15. Each bulk clonotype was labeled CD4 or CD8 based on which sequenced repertoire, CD4 or CD8, contained the clonotype at higher abundance. TCRdb redid the processing of the public reads, applying fastp at Q25 and MiXCR, and retained in-frame beta chains. When rows share a CDR3 protein, they turn into one entry using the most common DNA and genes. The V and J calls and clone size are TCRdb's, not the authors'. This sample is represented by fewer than 450,000 distinct CDR3 sequences; almost 4% of them were singletons. The ten largest clonotypes hold 20% to 30% of the sample.

Per the germline V gene (reference sequence), SGHNT is the CDR1 and YYREEE is the CDR2. Unmatched junction bases come to 6, with V trimmed by 4 bases and J by 8 bases. CDR3 length: 13 amino acids, cysteine to phenylalanine. The CDR3 DNA has 39 bases and is translated from base 1. Of note for this clonotype: This receptor's antigen is unknown. No quality values exist for individual bases; no much larger clone is one base distant.

The receptor was isolated from a man between 18 and 35 years old who received the YFV17D yellow fever vaccine. Here the sequenced sample was PBMCs, taken 5 days after the yellow fever booster vaccination. The chain is made from TRBV5-4 and TRBJ1-2; TRBD1 matches 9 bases in the middle. The nucleotides read TGTGCCAGCAGCCAAGACAGGGGGAGCGGCTACACCTTC. Translation gives CASSQDRGSGYTF.